These 3 T cell receptor beta chains were all obtained from the same sample, sequenced in a study of blood T cells in healthy people across ages. It was with a sample-barcoded 5' primer and a J-beta primer mix that a second PCR of about 6 to 12 cycles was run. A single record per CDR3 protein comes from TCRdb applying MiXCR to the 5' RACE reads. Of about 1.6 million distinct CDR3 sequences listed, roughly 30% are singletons. Sequencing input: blood. These receptors originate from a woman aged 25 to 39 in good health.

The table lists this clonotype with a few counts. The J gene is TRBJ1-1, the V gene TRBV20-1, with TRBD1 as a possible D gene (5 bases). V lost 3 bases, J lost 0 bases, and 11 bases lay in between. This CDR3 is built from 14 residues. CDR1 and CDR2 from the germline V gene are DFQATT and SNEGSKA (reference sequence). The CDR3 coding sequence is TGCAGTGCTAGGAAAGGGGCCGTGAACACTGAAGCTTTCTTT. Translated: CSARKGAVNTEAFF.

This chain joins TRBV7-2 and TRBJ2-7; the D gene is possibly TRBD1 (5 bases). The end of the DNA aligns better with TRBJ2-5, so the J call may be wrong. CDR3 length: 14 residues. Germline loops: CDR1 SGHTA, CDR2 FQGNSA. CDR3 region: CASSFGWGGETQYF. Here the CDR3 DNA reads TGTGCCAGCAGCTTTGGTTGGGGCGGAGAGACCCAGTACTTC.

V is TRBV20-1 and J is TRBJ1-5, with D unclear. Deletions cut 2 bases from V and 2 bases from J, with 13 bases between. CDR1 and CDR2 from the germline V gene are DFQATT and SNEGSKA (reference sequence). The CDR3 has 15 amino acids. The CDR3 is CSARPPGSGNQPQHF. CDR3 in DNA: TGCAGTGCTAGACCTCCAGGATCGGGCAATCAGCCCCAGCATTTT.